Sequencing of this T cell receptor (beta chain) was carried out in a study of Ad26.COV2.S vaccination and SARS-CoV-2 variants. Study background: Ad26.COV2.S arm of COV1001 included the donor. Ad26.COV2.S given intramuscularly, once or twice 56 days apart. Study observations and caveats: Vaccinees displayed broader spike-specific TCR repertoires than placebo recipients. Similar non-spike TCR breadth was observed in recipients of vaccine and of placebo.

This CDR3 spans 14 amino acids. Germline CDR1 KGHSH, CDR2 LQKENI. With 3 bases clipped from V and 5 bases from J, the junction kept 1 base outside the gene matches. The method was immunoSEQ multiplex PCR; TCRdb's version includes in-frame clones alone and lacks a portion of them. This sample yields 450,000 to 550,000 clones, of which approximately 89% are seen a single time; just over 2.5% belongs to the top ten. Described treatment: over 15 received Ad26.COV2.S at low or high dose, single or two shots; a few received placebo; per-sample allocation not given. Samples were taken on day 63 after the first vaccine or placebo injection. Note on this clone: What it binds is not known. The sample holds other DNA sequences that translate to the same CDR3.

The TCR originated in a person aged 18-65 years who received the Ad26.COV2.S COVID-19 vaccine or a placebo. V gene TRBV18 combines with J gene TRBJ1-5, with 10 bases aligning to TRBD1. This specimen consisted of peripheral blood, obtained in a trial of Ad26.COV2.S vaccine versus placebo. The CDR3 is CASSPGTGDQPQHF. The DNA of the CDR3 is TGTGCCAGCTCACCCGGGACAGGGGATCAGCCCCAGCATTTT.